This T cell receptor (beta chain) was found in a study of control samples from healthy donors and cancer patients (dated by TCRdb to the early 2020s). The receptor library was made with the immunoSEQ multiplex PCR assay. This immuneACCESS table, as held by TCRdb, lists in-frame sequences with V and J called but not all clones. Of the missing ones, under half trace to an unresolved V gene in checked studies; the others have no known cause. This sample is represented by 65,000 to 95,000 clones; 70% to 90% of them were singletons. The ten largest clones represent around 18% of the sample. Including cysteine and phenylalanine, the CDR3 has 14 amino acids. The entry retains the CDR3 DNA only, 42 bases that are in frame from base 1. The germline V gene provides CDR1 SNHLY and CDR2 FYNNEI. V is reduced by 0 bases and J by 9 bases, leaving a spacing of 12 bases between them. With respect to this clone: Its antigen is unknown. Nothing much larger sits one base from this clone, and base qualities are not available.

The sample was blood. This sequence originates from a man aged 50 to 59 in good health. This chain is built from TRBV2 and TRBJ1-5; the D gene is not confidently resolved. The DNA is TGTGCCAGCAGTGAAGCCGTAACCACCGGGCCCCAGCATTTT. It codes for CASSEAVTTGPQHF. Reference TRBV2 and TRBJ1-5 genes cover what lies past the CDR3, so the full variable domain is EPEVTQTPSHQVTQMGQEVILRCVPISNHLYFYWYRQILGQKVEFLVSFYNNEISEKSEIFDDQFSVERPDGSNFTLKIRSTKLEDSAMYFCASSEAVTTGPQHFGDGTRLSIL.